The clone carrying this T cell receptor beta chain was detected once. This entry belongs to a study of blood T cell repertoires in COVID-19. Turning to the study itself: From T cells, B-cell-depleted T cells, or PBMCs came the material, which was cDNA or gDNA.

Profiled with immunoSEQ multiplex PCR; TCRdb holds only in-frame clones, not every one. The sample has fewer than 75,000 clones, around 93% seen once; the top ten hold around 4.3%. Sequenced input: peripheral blood. The TCR originated in a man aged 50-60 years with active COVID-19.

The chain's CDR3 is CASSYGLAGAVDTQYF. Here the CDR3 DNA reads TGTGCCAGCAGCTATGGACTAGCGGGAGCGGTAGATACGCAGTATTTT. The genes are TRBV2 and TRBJ2-3; 13 bases line up with TRBD2. The CDR3 has 16 residues. The V gene end was trimmed by 6 bases and the J gene end by 5 bases; junction bases not matched to a gene: 8. The germline gives CDR1 SNHLY, CDR2 FYNNEI.